Listed here are 8 T cell receptor beta chains from one sample, sequenced in a study of blood T cell repertoires in COVID-19 (dated by TCRdb to 2020 to 2021). The library was generated by the immunoSEQ multiplex PCR assay. Sourced from immuneACCESS, this table was stored by TCRdb with only in-frame sequences that have V and J called. A share of the clones is absent; for the studies checked, an unresolved V gene accounts for under half, and the remainder has no known explanation. Across this sample there are roughly 260,000 clones, with around nine tenths seen only once. The top ten clones comprise around 11% of the sample. The sample was peripheral blood. The receptor set was obtained from a woman in her thirties with COVID-19, enrolled during active disease.

J is TRBJ1-2 and V is TRBV28; D is undetermined. The CDR3 runs 14 residues. V was shortened by 8 bases and J by 1 base, with 14 bases between the two germline ends. The V gene's germline CDR1 is MDHEN and CDR2 SYDVKM. In DNA, the CDR3 is TGTGCCAGCCACGGCCGCGGCAGTAACTATGGCTACACCTTC. Protein sequence: CASHGRGSNYGYTF.

The chain recombines TRBV7-2 with TRBJ2-5; 9 nucleotides agree with TRBD1. Germline V lookup: CDR1 SGHTA, CDR2 FQGNSA. J was trimmed by 5 bases and V by 5 bases; bases with no gene match: 6. The CDR3 contains 14 residues. The CDR3 nucleotides read TGTGCCAGCAGCCACAGGGGGCTGCGGGAGACCCAGTACTTC. Protein sequence: CASSHRGLRETQYF.

J is TRBJ1-2 and V is TRBV6-5; D is possibly TRBD1 (5 bases). The CDR3 is 15 amino acids. Germline CDR1 MNHEY, CDR2 SVGAGI. V was pared by 5 bases and J by 4 bases, with 17 bases between. The CDR3 DNA is TGTGCCAGCAGTCCCGGGACTTCGGGCGGCTATGGCTACACCTTC. It is translated as CASSPGTSGGYGYTF.

This chain uses TRBV20-1 with TRBJ2-7; TRBD2 matches 9 bases. The CDR3 is 13 amino acids. V gave up 3 bases and J gave up 3 bases; unmatched junction bases: 3. Germline V CDR1 and CDR2: DFQATT, SNEGSKA (reference sequence). CDR3 sequence: CSASSGSDYEQYF. In DNA form, the CDR3 reads TGCAGTGCTAGTAGCGGGAGCGACTACGAGCAGTACTTC.

The chain couples TRBV11-2 to TRBJ2-7; D possibly corresponds to TRBD2 (7 bases). V gave up 4 bases and J gave up 0 bases, with 19 bases separating them. CDR3 length equals 17 residues. Germline CDR1 reads SGHAT; CDR2 reads FQNNGV. CDR3 sequence reads: CASSYTWGGRRSYEQYF. CDR3 nucleotides: TGTGCCAGCAGCTACACCTGGGGGGGCAGGCGCTCCTACGAGCAGTACTTC. The full variable domain, its missing parts supplied by reference TRBV11-2 and TRBJ2-7, is EAGVAQSPRYKIIEKRQSVAFWCNPISGHATLYWYQQILGQGPKLLIQFQNNGVVDDSQLPKDRFSAERLKGVDSTLKIQPAKLEDSAVYLCASSYTWGGRRSYEQYFGPGTRLTVT.

This chain joins TRBV5-1 and TRBJ2-7, with 9 bases identical to TRBD1. The V gene end was trimmed by 4 bases and the J gene end by 3 bases; junction bases not matched to a gene: 5. Looked up from germline, CDR1 is SGHRS and CDR2 is YFSETQ. This CDR3 has 14 amino acids. The CDR3 is CASSQPGQGYEQYF. CDR3 bases: TGCGCCAGCAGCCAACCGGGACAGGGCTACGAGCAGTACTTC.

V is TRBV9 and J is TRBJ2-7, with TRBD2 matching 10 bases. Germline lookup yields CDR1 SGDLS and CDR2 YYNGEE. V gave up 0 bases and J gave up 3 bases; unmatched junction bases: 3. The CDR3 has 15 amino acids. The CDR3 bases are TGTGCCAGCAGCGTAGGGACTAGCGGCTACTACGAGCAGTACTTC. This translates into CASSVGTSGYYEQYF. Variable domain in full (rest from reference TRBV9 and TRBJ2-7): DSGVTQTPKHLITATGQRVTLRCSPRSGDLSVYWYQQSLDQGLQFLIQYYNGEERAKGNILERFSAQQFPDLHSELNLSSLELGDSALYFCASSVGTSGYYEQYFGPGTRLTVT.

V is TRBV29-1 and J is TRBJ2-2, with D hard to call. Trimming removed 2 bases from V and 6 bases from J, with 7 bases in between. CDR3 length equals 12 residues. Germline lookup yields CDR1 SQVTM and CDR2 ANQGSEA. In DNA, the CDR3 is TGCAGCGTTGAACCCACACCCGGGGAGCTGTTTTTT. Its protein product is CSVEPTPGELFF.